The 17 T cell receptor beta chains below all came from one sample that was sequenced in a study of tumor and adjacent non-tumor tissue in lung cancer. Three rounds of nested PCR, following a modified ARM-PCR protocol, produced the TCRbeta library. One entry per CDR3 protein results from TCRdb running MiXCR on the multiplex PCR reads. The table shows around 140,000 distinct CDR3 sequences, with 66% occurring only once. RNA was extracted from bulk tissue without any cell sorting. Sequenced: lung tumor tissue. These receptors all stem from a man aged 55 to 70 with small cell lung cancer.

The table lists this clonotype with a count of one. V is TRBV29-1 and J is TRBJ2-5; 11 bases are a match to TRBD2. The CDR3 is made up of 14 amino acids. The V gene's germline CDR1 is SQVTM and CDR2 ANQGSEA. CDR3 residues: CSVIGTSGQETQYF. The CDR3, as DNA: TGCAGTGTTATAGGGACTAGCGGCCAAGAGACCCAGTACTTC.

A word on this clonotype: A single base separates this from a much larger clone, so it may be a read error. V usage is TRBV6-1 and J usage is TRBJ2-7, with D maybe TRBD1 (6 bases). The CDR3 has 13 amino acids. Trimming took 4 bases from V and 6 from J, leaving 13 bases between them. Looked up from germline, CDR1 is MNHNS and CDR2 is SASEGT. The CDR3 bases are TGTGCCAGCAGTGGGTTTGGACAGAGCGAGCAGTACTTC. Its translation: CASSGFGQSEQYF.

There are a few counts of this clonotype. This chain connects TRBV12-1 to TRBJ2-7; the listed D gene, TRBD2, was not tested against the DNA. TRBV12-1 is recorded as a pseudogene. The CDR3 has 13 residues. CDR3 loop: CASSFKGDYEQYF. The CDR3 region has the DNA TGTGCCAGCAGCTTTAAGGGAGACTACGAGCAGTACTTC.

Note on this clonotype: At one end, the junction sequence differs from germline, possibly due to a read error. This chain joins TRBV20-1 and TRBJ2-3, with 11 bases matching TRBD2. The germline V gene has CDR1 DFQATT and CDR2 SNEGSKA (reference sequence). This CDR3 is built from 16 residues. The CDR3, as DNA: TGCGGTGCTAGGGCTACTAGCGGGAGTCGGAAAGATACGCAGTATTTT. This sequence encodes CGARATSGSRKDTQYF.

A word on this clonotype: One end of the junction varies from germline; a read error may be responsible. CDR3 protein: CVSSLGLASTDTQYF. CDR3 nucleotide sequence: TGCGTCAGCAGCTTGGGACTAGCTAGCACAGATACGCAGTATTTT. The genes are TRBV5-1 and TRBJ2-3; 9 nucleotides align to TRBD2. The CDR3 extends over 15 amino acids. Germline CDR1 reads SGHRS; CDR2 reads YFSETQ. The full variable domain, completed using reference TRBV5-1 and TRBJ2-3, is KAGVTQTPRYLIKTRGQQVTLSCSPISGHRSVSWYQQTPGQGLQFLFEYFSETQRNKGNFPGRFSGRQFSNSRSEMNVSTLELGDSALYLCVSSLGLASTDTQYFGPGTRLTVL.

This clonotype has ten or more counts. The CDR3 nucleotides read TGCAGTGCTAGGAGTCAAGGAACCGGAGCTTTCTTT. Its protein product is CSARSQGTGAFF. This rearrangement joins TRBV20-1 to TRBJ1-1, with D unclear. The CDR3 spans 12 residues. Trimming pared 3 bases from V and 10 bases from J, leaving 15 bases between. CDR1 and CDR2 from the germline V gene are DFQATT and SNEGSKA (reference sequence).

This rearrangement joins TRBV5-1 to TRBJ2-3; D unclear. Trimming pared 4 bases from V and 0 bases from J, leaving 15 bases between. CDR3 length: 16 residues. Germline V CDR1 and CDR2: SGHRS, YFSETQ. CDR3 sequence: CASSLRTRGSTDTQYF. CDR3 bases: TGCGCCAGCAGCCTGCGGACCCGCGGAAGCACAGATACGCAGTATTTT.

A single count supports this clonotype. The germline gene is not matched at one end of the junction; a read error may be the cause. Here the CDR3 reads CASSLGPGVLESYTF. CDR3 nucleotide sequence: TGTGCCAGTAGCTTGGGACCAGGGGTTTTAGAGAGCTACACCTTC. This chain links TRBV11-2 with TRBJ1-2, with D possibly TRBD1 on 6 matching bases. Germline V gene lookup returns CDR1 SGHAT and CDR2 FQNNGV. The CDR3 spans 15 residues.

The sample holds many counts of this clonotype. CDR3 DNA sequence: TGTGCCAGCAGCTTAGAGGCTAGCGGGTCCTTCTATGAGCAGTTCTTC. Its translation: CASSLEASGSFYEQFF. This rearrangement joins TRBV11-2 to TRBJ2-1, with 8 positions matching TRBD2. V was clipped by 0 bases and J by 8 bases; unmatched bases: 9. In germline, CDR1 is SGHAT, CDR2 FQNNGV. There are 16 residues in the CDR3.

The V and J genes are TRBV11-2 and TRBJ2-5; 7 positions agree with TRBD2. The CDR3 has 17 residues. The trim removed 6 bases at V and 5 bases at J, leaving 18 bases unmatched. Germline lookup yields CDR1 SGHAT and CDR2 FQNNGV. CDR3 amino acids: CASRPGTIGRREETQYF. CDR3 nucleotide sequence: TGTGCCAGCAGACCAGGCACTATCGGGAGGAGGGAGGAGACCCAGTACTTC.

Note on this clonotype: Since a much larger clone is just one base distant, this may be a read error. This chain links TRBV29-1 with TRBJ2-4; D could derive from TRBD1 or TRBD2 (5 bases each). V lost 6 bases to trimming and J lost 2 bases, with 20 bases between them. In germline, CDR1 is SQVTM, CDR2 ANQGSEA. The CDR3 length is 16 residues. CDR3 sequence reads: CSVCLGPQWPKNIQYF. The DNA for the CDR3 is TGCAGCGTGTGTCTGGGACCCCAATGGCCCAAAAACATTCAGTACTTC.

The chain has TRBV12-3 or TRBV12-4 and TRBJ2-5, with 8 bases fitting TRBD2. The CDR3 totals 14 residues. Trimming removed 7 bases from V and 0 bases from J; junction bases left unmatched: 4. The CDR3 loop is CASKRGQYQETQYF. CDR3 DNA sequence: TGTGCCAGCAAGCGGGGGCAGTACCAAGAGACCCAGTACTTC.

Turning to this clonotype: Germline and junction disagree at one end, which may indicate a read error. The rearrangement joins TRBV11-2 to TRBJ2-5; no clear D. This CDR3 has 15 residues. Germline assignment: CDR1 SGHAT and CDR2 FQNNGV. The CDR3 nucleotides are TGTACCAGCAGCCTCCTTGAAAGGTTGGGAGAGACCCAGTACTTC. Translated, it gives CTSSLLERLGETQYF.

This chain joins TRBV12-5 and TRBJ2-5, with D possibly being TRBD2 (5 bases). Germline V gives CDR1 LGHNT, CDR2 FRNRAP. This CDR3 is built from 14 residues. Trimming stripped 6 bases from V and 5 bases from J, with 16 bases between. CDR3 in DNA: TGTGCTAGTGGCCTGTCGGAGGAAAGGGAGACCCAGTACTTC. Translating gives CASGLSEERETQYF.

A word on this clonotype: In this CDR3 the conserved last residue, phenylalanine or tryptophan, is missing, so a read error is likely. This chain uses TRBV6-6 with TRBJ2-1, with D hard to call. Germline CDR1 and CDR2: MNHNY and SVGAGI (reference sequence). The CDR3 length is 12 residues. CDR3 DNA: TGTGTCAGCACCCAGCTCTACAATGAGCAGTTCCTC. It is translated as CVSTQLYNEQFL.

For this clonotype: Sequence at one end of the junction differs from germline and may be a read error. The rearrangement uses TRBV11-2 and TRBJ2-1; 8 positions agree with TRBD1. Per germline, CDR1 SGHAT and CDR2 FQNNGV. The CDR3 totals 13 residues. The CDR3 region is CASSFDRGNERFF. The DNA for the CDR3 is TGTGCCAGCAGCTTTGACAGGGGCAATGAGCGGTTCTTC.

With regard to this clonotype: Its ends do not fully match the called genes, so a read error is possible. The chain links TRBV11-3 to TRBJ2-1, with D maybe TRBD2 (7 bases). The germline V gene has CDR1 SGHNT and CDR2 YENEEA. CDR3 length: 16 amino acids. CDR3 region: CTSSLGLVGAFNEQFF. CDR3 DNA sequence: TGTACCAGCAGCTTAGGACTAGTGGGGGCCTTTAATGAGCAGTTCTTC.